This TCR beta chain emerged from a study of blood T cell repertoires in COVID-19. Study-level information: PBMCs, B-cell-depleted T cells, or T cells provided the cDNA or gDNA that made up the material.

Participants were placed into cohorts based on the clinical history they reported. J gave up 8 bases and V 3 bases, and 11 bases lay outside the gene matches. CDR1 and CDR2 from the germline V gene are SGHKS and YYEKEE (reference sequence). This CDR3 region has 15 residues. Some clones are missing from TCRdb's copy, which holds only in-frame ones; the method was immunoSEQ multiplex PCR. Among around 370,000 clones listed, approximately 90% were seen once. The origin of this receptor is a young woman who had recovered from COVID-19. This chain uses TRBV5-5 with TRBJ1-1; 9 bases fit TRBD1. Sequencing was done on a sample of PBMCs or T cells enriched from blood (not recorded which). CDR3 coding DNA: TGTGCCAGCAGCTCCTACAGGGGGCCGGGATTAGAAGCTTTCTTT. Translated: CASSSYRGPGLEAFF.